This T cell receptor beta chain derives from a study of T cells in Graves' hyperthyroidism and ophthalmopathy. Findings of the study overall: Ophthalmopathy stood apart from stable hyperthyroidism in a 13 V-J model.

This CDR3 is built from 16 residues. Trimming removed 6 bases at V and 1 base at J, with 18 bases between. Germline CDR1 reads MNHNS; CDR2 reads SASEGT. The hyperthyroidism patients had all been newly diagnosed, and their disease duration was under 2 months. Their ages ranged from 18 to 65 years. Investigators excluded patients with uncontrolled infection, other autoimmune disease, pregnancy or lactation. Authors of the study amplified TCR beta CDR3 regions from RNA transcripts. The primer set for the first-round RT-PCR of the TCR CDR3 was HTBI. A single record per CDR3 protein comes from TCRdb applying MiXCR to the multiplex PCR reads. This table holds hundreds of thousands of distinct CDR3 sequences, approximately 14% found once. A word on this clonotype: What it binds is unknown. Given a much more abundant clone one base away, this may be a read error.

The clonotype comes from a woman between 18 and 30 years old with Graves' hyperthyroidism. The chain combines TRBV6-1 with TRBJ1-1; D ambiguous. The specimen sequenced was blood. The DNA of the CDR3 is TGTGCCAGCAGCCCCTATATATTAGGGTCGAACACTGAAGCTTTCTTT. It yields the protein CASSPYILGSNTEAFF.